These 15 T cell receptor beta chains originate from one sample sequenced in a study of blood T cells in healthy people across ages. Primed by a sample-barcoded 5' primer and a J-beta primer mix, a second PCR proceeded for 7 to 11 cycles. Each CDR3 protein gets one entry after TCRdb re-called the 5' RACE reads with MiXCR. The sample yields around 400,000 distinct CDR3 sequences, approximately 52% seen once. The sequenced sample consisted of blood. The receptor set was obtained from a man in his sixties in good health.

This chain uses TRBV6-1 with TRBJ2-3; D unresolved. The CDR3 loop spans 17 amino acids. Trimming stripped 7 bases from V and 0 bases from J, with 20 bases between. Looked up from germline, CDR1 is MNHNS and CDR2 is SASEGT. In DNA, the CDR3 is TGTGCCAGCACCAAGGGCCACACCACATCTAGCACAGATACGCAGTATTTT. Protein: CASTKGHTTSSTDTQYF.

The chain is built from TRBV4-2 and TRBJ2-7, with 7 bases identical to TRBD2. This CDR3 has 16 residues. J was trimmed by 0 bases and V by 0 bases; bases with no gene match: 5. CDR1 and CDR2 (germline): LGHNA, YNFKEQ. The DNA for the CDR3 is TGTGCCAGCAGCCAAGAAGAAGGCGGGGGCTCCTACGAGCAGTACTTC. This sequence encodes CASSQEEGGGSYEQYF.

This clonotype was seen at least ten times. The CDR3 DNA is TGTGCCAGCAGGGACAGAGGCTACACCTTC. Translated: CASRDRGYTF. The chain employs TRBV6-1 and TRBJ1-2, with TRBD1 as a possible D gene (6 bases). Trimming stripped 6 bases from V and 8 bases from J, with 7 bases between. Germline V gene lookup returns CDR1 MNHNS and CDR2 SASEGT. This CDR3 is 10 amino acids long.

This clonotype was seen only a few times. The chain couples TRBV3-1 to TRBJ2-3, with D possibly called TRBD1 or TRBD2 (6 bases each). Germline assignment: CDR1 LGHDT and CDR2 YNNKEL (reference sequence). The ends were cut back, 4 bases at V and 2 bases at J, with 16 bases in the middle. The CDR3 runs to 16 residues. The CDR3 DNA sequence: TGTGCCAGCAGCCTCCTAGGGGGGCCGGACACAGATACGCAGTATTTT. Translation: CASSLLGGPDTDTQYF.

V gene TRBV5-1 combines with J gene TRBJ2-5; D possibly matches TRBD1 or TRBD2 (5 bases each). In germline, CDR1 is SGHRS, CDR2 YFSETQ. V lost 4 bases and J 5 bases, leaving 15 bases between the germline ends. This CDR3 spans 14 amino acids. CDR3 residues: CASSLRDRWETQYF. The DNA for the CDR3 is TGCGCCAGCAGCCTCCGGGACCGGTGGGAGACCCAGTACTTC.

This clonotype was seen only a few times. The rearrangement links TRBV28 to TRBJ2-7, with D maybe TRBD2 (6 bases). Trimming left V 3 bases short and J 1 base short, with 16 bases between. Germline assignment: CDR1 MDHEN and CDR2 SYDVKM. The CDR3 covers 16 residues. CDR3 sequence (DNA): TGTGCCAGCAGTTTCATAGACCCTAGCGAGTCCTACGAGCAGTACTTC. It specifies CASSFIDPSESYEQYF.

J is TRBJ2-5 and V is TRBV7-2; 7 bases agree with TRBD1. With the DNA end fitting TRBJ2-7 better, the J assignment may be wrong. The V gene's germline CDR1 is SGHTA and CDR2 FQGNSA. The CDR3 sequence is 14 residues long. CDR3 sequence: CASSARGYEVEQYF. The CDR3 DNA is TGTGCCAGCAGCGCCAGGGGGTATGAAGTCGAGCAGTACTTC.

This clonotype was counted many times. This chain connects TRBV6-1 to TRBJ2-6; D gene ambiguous. The CDR3 runs to 18 residues. Germline CDR1 reads MNHNS; CDR2 reads SASEGT. Deletions cut 5 bases from V and 0 bases from J, with 17 bases between. CDR3 nucleotides: TGTGCCAGCAGTCCCACAGCCTCGCTGCTCTCTGGGGCCAACGTCCTGACTTTC. It specifies CASSPTASLLSGANVLTF.

Concerning this clonotype: A junction end diverges from the germline sequence, so it may reflect a read error. The rearrangement uses TRBV6-5 and TRBJ2-3, with 14 positions matching TRBD2. The CDR3 length is 19 residues. In germline, CDR1 is MNHEY, CDR2 SVGAGI. CDR3 residues: CASSYTTSGRAPARDTQYF. CDR3 coding DNA: TGTGCCAGTAGTTACACGACTAGCGGGAGGGCCCCTGCGCGAGATACGCAGTATTTT.

The chain joins TRBV20-1 to TRBJ2-7, with D perhaps being TRBD1 or TRBD2 (5 bases each). The CDR3 totals 16 residues. Germline CDR1 reads DFQATT; CDR2 reads SNEGSKA (reference sequence). V lost 1 base, J lost 1 base, and 17 bases lay in between. CDR3 coding DNA: TGCAGTGCTAGAGTAAGGGACCCCGGGAAGTCCTACGAGCAGTACTTC. This sequence encodes CSARVRDPGKSYEQYF.

Only a few counts were recorded for this clonotype. The chain has TRBV9 and TRBJ2-7; D gene unclear. Trimming took 4 bases from V and 3 from J, leaving 8 bases between them. The V gene's germline CDR1 is SGDLS and CDR2 YYNGEE. The CDR3 spans 12 residues. CDR3 DNA: TGTGCCAGCAGCAAGGACCACTACGAGCAGTACTTC. Its protein product is CASSKDHYEQYF.

This clonotype has a single count. The chain has TRBV19 and TRBJ2-7; D is possibly TRBD1 or TRBD2 (7 bases each). Trimming cost V 5 bases and J 3 bases, with 17 bases left between them. The CDR3 consists of 15 residues. The germline V gene has CDR1 LNHDA and CDR2 SQIVND (reference sequence). CDR3 amino acids: CASSPGGGTFYEQYF. The CDR3 nucleotides read TGTGCCAGTAGTCCAGGGGGAGGGACATTCTACGAGCAGTACTTC. Full variable domain (rest looked up from reference TRBV19 and TRBJ2-7): DGGITQSPKYLFRKEGQNVTLSCEQNLNHDAMYWYRQDPGQGLRLIYYSQIVNDFQKGDIAEGYSVSREKKESFPLTVTSAQKNPTAFYLCASSPGGGTFYEQYFGPGTRLTVT.

DNA of the CDR3: TGTGCCAGCAGCTGGGCCAAGGGCAGCCTGAACACTGAAGCTTTCTTT. Amino acids: CASSWAKGSLNTEAFF. The V and J genes are TRBV11-2 and TRBJ1-1; unclear D gene. V lost 4 bases and J 0 bases, leaving 15 bases between the germline ends. CDR1 SGHAT and CDR2 FQNNGV come from the germline V gene. The CDR3 is 16 amino acids.

This clonotype was counted a few times. This chain connects TRBV4-1 to TRBJ2-7; no definite D call. The CDR3 totals 13 residues. CDR1 is MGHRA, CDR2 YSYEKL, per germline. V gave up 1 base and J gave up 3 bases, with 7 bases separating them. DNA for the CDR3: TGCGCCAGCAGCCAAGGGTCCGTCTACGAGCAGTACTTC. This sequence encodes CASSQGSVYEQYF.

The chain employs TRBV2 and TRBJ2-4; D could derive from TRBD1 or TRBD2 (5 bases each). The last part of the DNA fits TRBJ2-7 better; the J call may be wrong. Germline CDR1 SNHLY, CDR2 FYNNEI. The CDR3 contains 13 residues. The CDR3 sequence is CASRGDHIYEQYF. CDR3 DNA: TGTGCCAGCAGGGGGGACCACATCTACGAGCAGTACTTC.